The TCR beta chain under discussion was sequenced for a study of blood T cell repertoires in COVID-19. The CDR3 is 15 residues long. The ends were cut back, 4 bases at V and 3 bases at J, with 12 bases in the middle. Per germline, CDR1 SGHDN and CDR2 FVKESK. Clones were sequenced by immunoSEQ multiplex PCR, and TCRdb holds only the in-frame ones, with some missing. The repertoire holds 150,000 to 200,000 clones, around 80% seen once, with over 10% in the top ten. This rearrangement joins TRBV14 to TRBJ1-4; no reliable D call. This TCR was sampled from a woman aged 60 to 75 who had recovered from COVID-19. Sequencing used PBMCs or T cells enriched from blood (not recorded which). Here the CDR3 reads CASSPTYPPNEKLFF. The CDR3, as DNA: TGTGCCAGCAGCCCTACCTACCCGCCTAATGAAAAACTGTTTTTT.